This T cell receptor beta chain was captured in a study of blood T cell repertoires in COVID-19. In the study overall: The cDNA or gDNA used as material had been derived from T cells, B-cell-depleted T cells, or PBMCs.

Using immunoSEQ multiplex PCR, the repertoire was profiled, and TCRdb retains in-frame clones only, with some absent. The table lists 200,000 to 250,000 clones, 87% of them singletons, with 12% in the top ten. Germline V CDR1 and CDR2: MNHEY, SMNVEV (reference sequence). The CDR3 sequence is 14 residues long. J was trimmed by 5 bases and V by 5 bases; bases with no gene match: 8. This chain uses TRBV27 with TRBJ1-2; 7 nucleotides agree with TRBD1. The sequence was obtained from a young woman who had recovered from COVID-19. What was sequenced was peripheral blood. The DNA for the CDR3 is TGTGCCAGCAGTCCGACGGGACAGAGTTATGGCTACACCTTC. Translation gives CASSPTGQSYGYTF.